This paragraph covers one T cell receptor (beta chain) sequence. The libraries were made with immunoSEQ v3.0 at survey level. Libraries were prepared by immunoSEQ multiplex PCR; TCRdb keeps only in-frame clonotypes and omits some of them. This table has some 22,000 clones, over 80% appearing once. Every specimen held between about 0.9-10 million cryopreserved PBMC. These were thawed and washed before DNA extraction. This entry comes from a study of long-term antiretroviral therapy in people with HIV. This clonotype was sampled from a man aged 40-50 years with HIV. The specimen comprised unsorted PBMCs, sampled 1.6 years after starting antiretroviral therapy.

The CDR3 spells CASRRTPGTEAFF. In DNA form, the CDR3 reads TGTGCCAGCAGACGGACCCCCGGGACTGAAGCTTTCTTT. J is TRBJ1-1 and V is TRBV27; D remains ambiguous. CDR3 length equals 13 residues. Trimming pared 6 bases from V and 5 bases from J, leaving 13 bases between. The germline gives CDR1 MNHEY, CDR2 SMNVEV (reference sequence).